These T cell receptor beta chains were read from a single sample in a study of blood T cell repertoires in COVID-19. The table came from immunoSEQ multiplex PCR; TCRdb's copy has only in-frame clones and leaves some out. The data contain about 290,000 clones, around 81% of them singletons. Sequenced: peripheral blood. The receptors derive from a woman between 50 and 59 years old with active or convalescent COVID-19. The CDR3 runs from the conserved cysteine through the conserved F or W. Fields, in order: J gene, D gene, V gene, clone size, CDR3 DNA, CDR3 protein. The D gene is left open where the match is weak. Expanded clones are given a class, and other clones once, few, many or no size at all.

j_gene: TRBJ2-3
d_gene: TRBD2
v_gene: TRBV6-6
abundance: -
CDR3nt: TGTGCCAGCAGTCGGACTAGCGGGAGAGGGGCAGATACGCAGTATTTT
CDR3aa: CASSRTSGRGADTQYF

j_gene: TRBJ1-2
d_gene: TRBD1
v_gene: TRBV4-1
abundance: once
CDR3nt: TGCGCCAGCAGACCCCCGGGACAGCACTATGGCTACACCTTC
CDR3aa: CASRPPGQHYGYTF

j_gene: TRBJ2-3
d_gene: TRBD2
v_gene: TRBV30
abundance: -
CDR3nt: TGTGCCTGGAGCCTCGGGCGGACTAGCGGGAAAACAGATACGCAGTATTTT
CDR3aa: CAWSLGRTSGKTDTQYF

j_gene: TRBJ2-1
d_gene: -
v_gene: TRBV5-4
abundance: -
CDR3nt: TGTGCCAGCAGCTTGCAGGGGAACAGGGTCAATGAGCAGTTCTTC
CDR3aa: CASSLQGNRVNEQFF

j_gene: TRBJ1-4
d_gene: -
v_gene: TRBV5-8
abundance: -
CDR3nt: TGTGCCAGCAGCTTGATCCGGCAATCAGGGGCGTTAGTTGAAAAACTGTTTTTT
CDR3aa: CASSLIRQSGALVEKLFF

j_gene: TRBJ1-1
d_gene: TRBD1
v_gene: TRBV7-9
abundance: -
CDR3nt: TGTGCCAGCAGTCAGCGAGACAGGGGGGGAAGCTCTGAAGCTTTCTTT
CDR3aa: CASSQRDRGGSSEAFF

j_gene: TRBJ2-1
d_gene: -
v_gene: TRBV5-1
abundance: -
CDR3nt: TGCGCCAGCAGAGTCGGGTCCTCGCGATACAATGAGCAGTTCTTC
CDR3aa: CASRVGSSRYNEQFF

j_gene: TRBJ2-7
d_gene: TRBD2
v_gene: TRBV14
abundance: -
CDR3nt: TGTGCCAGCAGCCCCGGGACTAGCGCCTACGAGCAGTACTTC
CDR3aa: CASSPGTSAYEQYF

j_gene: TRBJ1-4
d_gene: -
v_gene: TRBV6-5
abundance: once
CDR3nt: TGTGCCAGCAGAGGACAGCGCAAGATGACTGAAAAACTGTTTTTT
CDR3aa: CASRGQRKMTEKLFF

j_gene: TRBJ2-2
d_gene: TRBD1
v_gene: TRBV7-9
abundance: -
CDR3nt: TGTGCCAGCAGCTTAGGGACAGGCCGAACCGGGGAGCTGTTTTTT
CDR3aa: CASSLGTGRTGELFF

j_gene: TRBJ1-1
d_gene: -
v_gene: TRBV3-1/TRBV3-2
abundance: -
CDR3nt: TGTGCCAGCAGCCTTACAGGGACGAACACTGAAGCTTTCTTT
CDR3aa: CASSLTGTNTEAFF

j_gene: TRBJ1-5
d_gene: -
v_gene: TRBV19
abundance: -
CDR3nt: TGTGCCAGTAGTACCGCGCTCGGCAATCAGCCCCAGCATTTT
CDR3aa: CASSTALGNQPQHF

j_gene: TRBJ2-2
d_gene: -
v_gene: TRBV1
abundance: -
CDR3nt: TGCACCAGCAGCCGTCCTAGTAGGTGGGAGCTGTTTTTT
CDR3aa: CTSSRPSRWELFF

j_gene: TRBJ1-2
d_gene: -
v_gene: TRBV14
abundance: -
CDR3nt: TGTGCCAGCAGCCAAGGAAGGGGCTATGGCTACACCTTC
CDR3aa: CASSQGRGYGYTF

j_gene: TRBJ1-1
d_gene: -
v_gene: TRBV27
abundance: -
CDR3nt: TGTGCCAGCTGGCGGGAAAACACTGAAGCTTTCTTT
CDR3aa: CASWRENTEAFF

j_gene: TRBJ1-1
d_gene: TRBD1
v_gene: TRBV25-1
abundance: -
CDR3nt: TGTGCCAGCAGTGGGGGAGCAGGGGGCACTGAAGCTTTCTTT
CDR3aa: CASSGGAGGTEAFF